This TCR beta chain appears in the sequencing data of a study of beta chain features in type 1 diabetes (dated by TCRdb to the late 2010s). Background for the entire study: Patients and healthy donors did not differ in mean age, gender distribution, total cell number or subset yield. The study compared the TCRB repertoires of sorted circulating CD4+ T cell subsets in recently diagnosed type 1 diabetes patients with those in matched healthy donors. Across all samples, 107,917,701 sorted cells were examined, and cell number per subset correlated strongly with RNA yield. Whereas all 30 or so donors provided naive and central memory subsets, regulatory and stem cell-like memory subsets were isolated from just 8 patients and roughly eight healthy donors.

This clone has just a few counts. Its recognized antigen is unknown. Within one base of it there is no much larger clone, and no base qualities were kept. All of the isolated RNA was reverse transcribed with the High Capacity cDNA Reverse Transcription Kit, so expressed TCRB transcripts were sequenced. Deep immunoSEQ sequencing was applied to naive, central memory and regulatory T cell samples, giving an average of about 3.57 million total reads per sample. Sorted cells were lysed in RLT buffer, and RNA was extracted using DNase-treated RNeasy Micro or Mini kits according to cell number. Each cell subset was processed on its own to prevent cross-contamination, while patient and healthy donor samples were processed together. The immunoSEQ multiplex PCR was used to amplify TCRB sequences from cDNA, yielding 87-bp fragments that span the CDR3 region. Sequencing of the amplicons was performed on the Illumina HiSeq platform. From the authors' description of their analysis: Synthetic template baselines were used to correct PCR bias computationally, reads within Hamming distance 2 were collapsed, and singletons that could not be merged were discarded. By aligning reads against IMGT, V, D and J genes, CDR3 length, and insertions or deletions at six rearrangement sites were assigned. Within each subset, clonotype counts were normalized to the number of sorted cells before true diversity and Gini coefficients were calculated with the tcR R package. Repertoire sharing was quantified using the overlap coefficient calculated on TCRB nucleotide sequences. As a proxy for the pre-selection repertoire, out-of-frame TCRB sequences from naive cells were analyzed. The table comes from immuneACCESS by way of TCRdb, which keeps in-frame sequences with V and J called. Part of the clones is missing from these tables; in studies checked, under half for an unresolved V gene and the rest for unknown reasons. V and J calls and clone size come straight from that table; D and trimming were deduced from the DNA. In all, the sample holds hundreds of thousands of clones, and roughly 12% of those were seen once. The ten largest clones add up to less than 0.025% of the sample.

Each donor gave one peripheral blood draw, roughly 110 mL on average, collected into heparinised tubes. A BD FACSAria II and a panel including CD45RO, CCR7, CD25, CD127, CD95 and CD27 were used to sort naive, central memory, regulatory and stem cell-like memory CD4+ T cells. All sorted populations exceeded 95% purity. PBMCs were isolated immediately by Lymphoprep density gradient centrifugation and stained directly without culture. Samples were stained and sorted in pairs, with one healthy donor and one patient per experiment, so that batch effects were minimized. The CDR3 contains 16 residues, cysteine and phenylalanine counted. The kept DNA is CDR3 alone, 48 bases in frame from the first base. After removal of 0 bases from V and 5 bases from J, the junction retains 3 bases not matched to a gene. In the germline V gene, CDR1 corresponds to MGHRA and CDR2 to YSYEKL. Broader findings and caveats from the paper: Shorter templates might be favored by PCR, yet because patient and control samples were amplified and corrected together, any such skew would affect both groups equally. At VDJ recombination sites, patients with type 1 diabetes made fewer insertions and deleted more nucleotides, a pattern implying thymic rearrangement abnormalities. HLA sub-analyses involved small numbers of individuals, so any influence of HLA type on TCRB rearrangement remained unresolved. Because cDNA was sequenced instead of genomic DNA, highly expressing activated cells could be over-represented, though the groups showed no difference in activation or CD3 levels. The naive, central memory and regulatory TCRB repertoires appeared to resemble one another more closely among patients than among healthy donors. In all four CD4+ subsets, TCRB CDR3 length was moderately but significantly shorter in type 1 diabetes patients.

The sequencing input was naive CD4+ T cells from blood. According to the study, the label for this sample's cell subset or site signals: true naive CD4+ T cells. This clonotype was obtained from a man younger than 35 with type 1 diabetes. The sequence is built from TRBV4-1 and TRBJ1-4, with 10 middle bases fitting TRBD1. The CDR3 amino acid sequence is: CASSQDPGQGNEKLFF. The DNA sequence reads TGCGCCAGCAGCCAAGACCCGGGACAGGGGAATGAAAAACTGTTTTTT.